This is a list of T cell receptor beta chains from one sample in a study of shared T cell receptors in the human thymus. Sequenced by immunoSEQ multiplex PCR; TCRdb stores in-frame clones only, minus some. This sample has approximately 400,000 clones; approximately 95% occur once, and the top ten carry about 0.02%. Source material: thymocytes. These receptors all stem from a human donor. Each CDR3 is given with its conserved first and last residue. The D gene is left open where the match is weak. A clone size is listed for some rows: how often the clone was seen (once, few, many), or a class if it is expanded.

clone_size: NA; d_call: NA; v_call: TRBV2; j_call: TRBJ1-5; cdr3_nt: TGTGCCACCTCGGCCTCGGGTTCGGATCAGCCCCAGCATTTT; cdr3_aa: CATSASGSDQPQHF
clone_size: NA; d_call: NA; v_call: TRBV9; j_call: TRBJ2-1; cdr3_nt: TGTGCCAGCAGCGTAGGCAGAGTCATCGGGGGGCGACGGTTCTTC; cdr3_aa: CASSVGRVIGGRRFF
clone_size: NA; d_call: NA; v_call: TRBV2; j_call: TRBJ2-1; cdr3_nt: TGTGCCAGCAATCTTGGACGGACGGTTACGTACGGAAGCAATGAGCAGTTCTTC; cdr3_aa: CASNLGRTVTYGSNEQFF
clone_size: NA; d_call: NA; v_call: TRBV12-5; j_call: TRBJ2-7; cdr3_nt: TGTGCTAGTGGTTTGGTAGGGCCGGGGCGGCACTACGAGCAGTACTTC; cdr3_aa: CASGLVGPGRHYEQYF
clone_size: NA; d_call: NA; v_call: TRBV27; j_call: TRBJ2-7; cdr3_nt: TGTGCCAGCAGTCCCCAGGAGGGGAGGTCTAGCGAGCAGTACTTC; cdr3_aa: CASSPQEGRSSEQYF
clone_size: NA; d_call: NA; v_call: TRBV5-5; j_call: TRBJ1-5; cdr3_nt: TGTGCCAGCAGCTTCTTCTGGCAGGGGAATCAGCCCCAGCATTTT; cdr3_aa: CASSFFWQGNQPQHF
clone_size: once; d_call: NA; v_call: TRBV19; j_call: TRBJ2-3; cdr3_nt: TGTGCCAGTAGGGGGGTATGGTCAGATACGCAGTATTTT; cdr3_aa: CASRGVWSDTQYF
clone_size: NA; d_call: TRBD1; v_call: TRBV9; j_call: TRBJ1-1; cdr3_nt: TGTGCCAGCAGCGTCGGGACAGGGGGCAGGAGCACTGAAGCTTTCTTT; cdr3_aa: CASSVGTGGRSTEAFF
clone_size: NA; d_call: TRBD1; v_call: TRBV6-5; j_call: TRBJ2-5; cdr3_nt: TGTGCCAGCGAACAGGGGGAGACCCAGTACTTC; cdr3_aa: CASEQGETQYF
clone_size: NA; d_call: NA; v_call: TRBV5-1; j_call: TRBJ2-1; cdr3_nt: TGCGCCAGCAGCCCCCAGGGTTACAATGAGCAGTTCTTC; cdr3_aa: CASSPQGYNEQFF
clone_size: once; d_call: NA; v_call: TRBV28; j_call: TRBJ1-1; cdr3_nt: TGTGCCAGCAGTTTAAGGGGGACTGAAGCTTTCTTT; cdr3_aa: CASSLRGTEAFF
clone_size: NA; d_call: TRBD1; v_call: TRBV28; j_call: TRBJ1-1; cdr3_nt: TGTGCCAGCAGCCAGGACCCTAACAGGGGTCCTGAAGCTTTCTTT; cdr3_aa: CASSQDPNRGPEAFF
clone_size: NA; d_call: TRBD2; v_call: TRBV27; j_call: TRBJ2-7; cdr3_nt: TGTGCCAGCAGTTTACCCCCAGGACTAGCGGGGCACTACGAGCAGTACTTC; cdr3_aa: CASSLPPGLAGHYEQYF
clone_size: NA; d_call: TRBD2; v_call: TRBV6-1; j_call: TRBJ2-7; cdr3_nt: TGTGCCAGCAGTCCCTCTAGCGGGAGCTCCTACGAGCAGTACTTC; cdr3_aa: CASSPSSGSSYEQYF
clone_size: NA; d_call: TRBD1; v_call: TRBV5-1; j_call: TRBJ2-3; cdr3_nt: TGCGCCAGCAGCTTCCGGGACAGCCACGTCGGTACGCAGTATTTT; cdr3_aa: CASSFRDSHVGTQYF
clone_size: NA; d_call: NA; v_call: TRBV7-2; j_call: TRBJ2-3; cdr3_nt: TGTGCCAGCAGCTTGGCTTATCCCACAGATACGCAGTATTTT; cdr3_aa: CASSLAYPTDTQYF
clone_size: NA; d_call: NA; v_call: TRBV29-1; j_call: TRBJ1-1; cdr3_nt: TGCAGCGTTGTTCTCCGGCTTCAAAGTCCCGGCAAGAACACTGAAGCTTTCTTT; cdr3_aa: CSVVLRLQSPGKNTEAFF
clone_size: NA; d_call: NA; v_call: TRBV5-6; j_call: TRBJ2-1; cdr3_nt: TGTGCCAGCAGCTTGGATATGGAGTACAATGAGCAGTTCTTC; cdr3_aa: CASSLDMEYNEQFF
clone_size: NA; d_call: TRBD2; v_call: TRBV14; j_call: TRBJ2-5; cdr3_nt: TGTGCCAGCAGCCAAGATAGAGGCGGGAGGAAGACCCAGTACTTC; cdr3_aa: CASSQDRGGRKTQYF
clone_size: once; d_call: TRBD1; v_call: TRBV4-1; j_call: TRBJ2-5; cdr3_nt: TGCGCCAGCAGCCAGACCGGGACAGGGAGGGATTGGGAGACCCAGTACTTC; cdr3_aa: CASSQTGTGRDWETQYF
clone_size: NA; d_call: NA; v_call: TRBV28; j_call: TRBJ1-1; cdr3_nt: TGTGCCAGCAGTACCCGTATGGGGGCCCTCTATCCTGAAGCTTTCTTT; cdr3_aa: CASSTRMGALYPEAFF
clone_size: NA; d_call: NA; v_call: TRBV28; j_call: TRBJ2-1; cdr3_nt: TGTGCCAGCAGTCATCCGGGGGACTCCTACAATGAGCAGTTCTTC; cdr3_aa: CASSHPGDSYNEQFF
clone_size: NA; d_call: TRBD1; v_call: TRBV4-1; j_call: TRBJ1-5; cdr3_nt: TGCGCCAGCAGCCGAATATGGAGGGCACAGGGGGCAGGAGGAAGCAATCAGCCCCAGCATTTT; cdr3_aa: CASSRIWRAQGAGGSNQPQHF
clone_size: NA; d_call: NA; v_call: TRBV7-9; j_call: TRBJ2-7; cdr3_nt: TGTGCCAGCAGCTCAGACTTCTACGAGCAGTACTTC; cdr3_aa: CASSSDFYEQYF
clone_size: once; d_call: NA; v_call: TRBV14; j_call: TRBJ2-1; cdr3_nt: TGTGCCAGCAGCCAAGCCCCGGGGAGGCGATCCTACAATGAGCAGTTCTTC; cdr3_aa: CASSQAPGRRSYNEQFF